This T cell receptor beta chain was sequenced in a study of T cell responses to AZD1222 COVID-19 vaccine. Assay: immunoSEQ multiplex PCR; the TCRdb copy retains only in-frame clones and omits some. The sample gives roughly 120,000 clones, about 90% of which show up once; more than 7.5% is in the top ten. CDR3 length: 11 residues. Per germline, CDR1 SQVTM and CDR2 ANQGSEA. V dropped 7 bases and J dropped 3 bases, with 10 bases sitting between them. Of note for this clone: Its antigen is not identified.

Study-wide findings and caveats: At 160-218 and 743-854, vaccine-associated CD4 TCRs were dominant, and they spanned spike. Repertoires were sampled only after the peak T cell response.

The source was peripheral blood, collected on day 0 of AZD1222 vaccination. The J gene is TRBJ2-7, the V gene TRBV29-1; D gene unclear. The TCR originated in an adult in good health. The CDR3 protein is CSALEDYEQYF. In DNA form, the CDR3 reads TGCAGCGCCTTAGAGGACTACGAGCAGTACTTC.